This T cell receptor (beta chain) came from a study of human T cells and chemical hapten exposure. Overall study results and limits: Patch test score was positively correlated with the counts of TCRs that had expanded at PT1.

TCRdb re-called the RACE reads through MiXCR, storing one row per CDR3 protein. The table lists roughly 110,000 distinct CDR3 sequences, approximately 12% of them singletons. The time point denotes: pre-sensitization, week 0. Treatment indicated: therapeutic diphenylcyclopropenone sensitization with weekly scalp DPC. The sample holds a few counts of this clonotype. Its antigen is still unknown. Losses at the gene ends were 5 bases for V and 3 bases for J; bases not matched to a gene: 2. Germline V gene sequence: CDR1 SEHNR, CDR2 FQNEAQ (reference sequence). The CDR3 runs 14 residues. The specimen was whole blood, collected in connection with sensitization to the hapten diphenylcyclopropenone (DPC). The sequence came from a woman aged 45 to 65 with alopecia areata. Some clones in this sample may be carry-over from other donors' samples. V gene TRBV7-9 combines with J gene TRBJ1-4; 8 positions agree with TRBD1. The CDR3 loop is CASSKTGANEKLFF. The CDR3 bases are TGTGCCAGCAGCAAGACAGGGGCTAATGAAAAACTGTTTTTT. Using reference TRBV7-9 and TRBJ1-4 for the parts outside the CDR3, the full variable domain is DTGVSQNPRHKITKRGQNVTFRCDPISEHNRLYWYRQTLGQGPEFLTYFQNEAQLEKSRLLSDRFSAERPKGSFSTLEIQRTEQGDSAMYLCASSKTGANEKLFFGSGTQLSVL.